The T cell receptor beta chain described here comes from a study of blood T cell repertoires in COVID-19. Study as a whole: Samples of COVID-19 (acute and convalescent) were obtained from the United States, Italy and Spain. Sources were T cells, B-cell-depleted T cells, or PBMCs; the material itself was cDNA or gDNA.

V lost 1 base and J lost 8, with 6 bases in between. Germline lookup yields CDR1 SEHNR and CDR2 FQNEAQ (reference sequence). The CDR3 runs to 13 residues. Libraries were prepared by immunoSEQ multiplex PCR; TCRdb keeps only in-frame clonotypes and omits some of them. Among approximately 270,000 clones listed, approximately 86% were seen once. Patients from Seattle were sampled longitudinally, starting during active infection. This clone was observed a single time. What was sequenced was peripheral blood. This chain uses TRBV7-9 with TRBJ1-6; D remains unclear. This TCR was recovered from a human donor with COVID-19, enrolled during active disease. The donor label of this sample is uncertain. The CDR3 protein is CASSLDGDSPLHF. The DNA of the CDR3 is TGTGCCAGCAGCTTAGACGGGGATTCACCCCTCCACTTT. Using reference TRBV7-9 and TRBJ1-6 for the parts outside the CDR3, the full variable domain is DTGVSQNPRHKITKRGQNVTFRCDPISEHNRLYWYRQTLGQGPEFLTYFQNEAQLEKSRLLSDRFSAERPKGSFSTLEIQRTEQGDSAMYLCASSLDGDSPLHFGNGTRLTVT.